The clone carrying this T cell receptor beta chain was counted ten times or more. TCRdb processed the RT-PCR reads anew with MiXCR; each CDR3 protein has one entry. This table has 800,000 to 1,000,000 distinct CDR3 sequences, over 15% appearing once. CDR3 size: 14 residues. The germline V gene encodes CDR1 SGDLS and CDR2 YYNGEE. V lost 0 bases to trimming and J lost 1 base, with 7 bases between them. This record comes from a study of patients and donors after allogeneic stem cell transplantation. Sequencing was done on a sample of blood, either unsorted or a sorted T cell fraction (not recorded which). The receptor was derived from a human donor who was either an allogeneic HSCT recipient or a stem cell or donor lymphocyte infusion donor (not recorded which). It is not recorded whose cells these are; they may come from a transplant donor. The V call is TRBV9, the J call TRBJ1-1; weak D call: TRBD1 (5 bases). CDR3 nucleotides: TGTGCCAGCAGCGTAGGTAGGGGGAACACTGAAGCTTTCTTT. It encodes CASSVGRGNTEAFF.